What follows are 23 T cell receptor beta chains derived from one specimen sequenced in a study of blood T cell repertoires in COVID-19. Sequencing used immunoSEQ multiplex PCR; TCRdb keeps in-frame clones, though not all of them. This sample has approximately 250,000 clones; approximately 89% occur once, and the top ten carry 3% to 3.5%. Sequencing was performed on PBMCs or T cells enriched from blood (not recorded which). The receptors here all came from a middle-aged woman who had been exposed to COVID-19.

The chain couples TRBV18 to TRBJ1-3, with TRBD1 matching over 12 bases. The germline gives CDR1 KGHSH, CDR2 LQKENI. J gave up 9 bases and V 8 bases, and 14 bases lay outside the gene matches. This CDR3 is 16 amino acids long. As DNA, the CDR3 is TGTGCCAGCGCCACCACCGGGACAGGGGGCTCGGTCACCATATATTTT. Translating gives CASATTGTGGSVTIYF.

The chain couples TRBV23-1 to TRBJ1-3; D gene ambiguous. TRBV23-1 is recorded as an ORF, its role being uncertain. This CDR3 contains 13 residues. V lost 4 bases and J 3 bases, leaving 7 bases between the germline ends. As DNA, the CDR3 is TGCGCCAGCAGTCCCCGGTATGGAAACACCATATATTTT. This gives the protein CASSPRYGNTIYF.

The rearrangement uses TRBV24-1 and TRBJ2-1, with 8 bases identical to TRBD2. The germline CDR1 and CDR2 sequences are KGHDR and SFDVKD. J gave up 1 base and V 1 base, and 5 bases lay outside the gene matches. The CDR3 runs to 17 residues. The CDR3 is CATSDLGAGGSYNEQFF. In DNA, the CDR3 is TGTGCCACCAGTGATTTAGGTGCGGGAGGATCCTACAATGAGCAGTTCTTC.

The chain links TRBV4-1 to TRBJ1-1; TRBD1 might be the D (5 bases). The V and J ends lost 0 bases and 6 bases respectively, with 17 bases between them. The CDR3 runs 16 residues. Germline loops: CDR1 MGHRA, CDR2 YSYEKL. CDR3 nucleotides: TGCGCCAGCAGCCAAGATCAGGAGGGACCGAAGGCTGAAGCTTTCTTT. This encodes CASSQDQEGPKAEAFF.

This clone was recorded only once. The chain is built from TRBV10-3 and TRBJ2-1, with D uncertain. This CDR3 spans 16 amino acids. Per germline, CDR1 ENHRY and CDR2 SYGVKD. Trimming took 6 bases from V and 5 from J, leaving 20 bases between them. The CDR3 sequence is CAISAPTAIDNNEQFF. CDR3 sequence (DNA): TGTGCCATCAGCGCGCCCACAGCCATAGACAACAATGAGCAGTTCTTC.

The CDR3 DNA sequence: TGTGCCAGCAACCAGCGAAACTATGGCTACACCTTC. Protein sequence: CASNQRNYGYTF. The rearrangement joins TRBV28 to TRBJ1-2; the D is unclear. The V gene lost 7 bases and the J gene lost 2 bases, with 8 bases spanning the gap. The CDR3 extends over 12 amino acids. Germline-derived CDR1 and CDR2 are MDHEN and SYDVKM.

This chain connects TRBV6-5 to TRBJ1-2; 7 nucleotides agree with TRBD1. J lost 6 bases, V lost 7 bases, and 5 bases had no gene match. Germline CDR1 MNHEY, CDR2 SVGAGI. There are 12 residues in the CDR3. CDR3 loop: CASTDQGDGYTF. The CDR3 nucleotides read TGTGCCAGCACGGATCAGGGGGATGGCTACACCTTC.

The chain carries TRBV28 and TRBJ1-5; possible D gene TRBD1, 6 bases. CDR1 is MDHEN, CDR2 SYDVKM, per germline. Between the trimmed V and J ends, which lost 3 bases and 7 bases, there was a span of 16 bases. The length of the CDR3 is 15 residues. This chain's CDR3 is CASSFWSGGWQPQHF. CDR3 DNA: TGTGCCAGCAGTTTCTGGTCGGGGGGCTGGCAGCCCCAGCATTTT. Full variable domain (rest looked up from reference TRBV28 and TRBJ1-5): DVKVTQSSRYLVKRTGEKVFLECVQDMDHENMFWYRQDPGLGLRLIYFSYDVKMKEKGDIPEGYSVSREKKERFSLILESASTNQTSMYLCASSFWSGGWQPQHFGDGTRLSIL.

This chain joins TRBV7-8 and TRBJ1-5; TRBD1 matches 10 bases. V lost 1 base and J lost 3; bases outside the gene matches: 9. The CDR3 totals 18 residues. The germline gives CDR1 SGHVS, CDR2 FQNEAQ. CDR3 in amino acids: CASSLGSGTGVFNQPQHF. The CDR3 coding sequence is TGTGCCAGCAGCTTAGGATCCGGGACAGGGGTGTTCAATCAGCCCCAGCATTTT.

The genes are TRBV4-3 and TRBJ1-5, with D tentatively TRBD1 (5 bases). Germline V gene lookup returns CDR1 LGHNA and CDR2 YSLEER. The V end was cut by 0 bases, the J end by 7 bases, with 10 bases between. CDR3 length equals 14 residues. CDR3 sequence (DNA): TGCGCCAGCAGCCAAGATTGGGGGGAACAGCCCCAGCATTTT. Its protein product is CASSQDWGEQPQHF.

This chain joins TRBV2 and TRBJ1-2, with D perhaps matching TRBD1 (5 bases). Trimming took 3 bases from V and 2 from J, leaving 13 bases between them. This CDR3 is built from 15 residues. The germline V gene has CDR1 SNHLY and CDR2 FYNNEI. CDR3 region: CASSDGRQQNYGYTF. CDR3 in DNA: TGTGCCAGCAGTGACGGGAGACAGCAAAACTATGGCTACACCTTC.

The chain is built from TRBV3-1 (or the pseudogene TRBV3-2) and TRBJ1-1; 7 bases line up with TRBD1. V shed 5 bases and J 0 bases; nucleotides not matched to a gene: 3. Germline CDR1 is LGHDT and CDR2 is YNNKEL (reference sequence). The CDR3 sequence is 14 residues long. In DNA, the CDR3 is TGTGCCAGCAGCTTGGACAGGCTGAACACTGAAGCTTTCTTT. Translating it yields CASSLDRLNTEAFF.

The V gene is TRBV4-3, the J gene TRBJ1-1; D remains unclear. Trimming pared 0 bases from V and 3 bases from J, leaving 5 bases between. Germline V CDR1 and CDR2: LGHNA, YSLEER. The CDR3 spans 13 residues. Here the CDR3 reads CASSQEEDTEAFF. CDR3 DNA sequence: TGCGCCAGCAGCCAAGAAGAGGACACTGAAGCTTTCTTT.

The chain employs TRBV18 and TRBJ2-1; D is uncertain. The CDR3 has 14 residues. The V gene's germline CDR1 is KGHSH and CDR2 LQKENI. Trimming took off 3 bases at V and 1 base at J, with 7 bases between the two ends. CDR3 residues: CASSPSTSYNEQFF. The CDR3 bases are TGTGCCAGCTCACCTTCGACATCCTACAATGAGCAGTTCTTC. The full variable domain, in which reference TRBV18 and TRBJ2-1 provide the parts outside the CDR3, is NAGVMQNPRHLVRRRGQEARLRCSPMKGHSHVYWYRQLPEEGLKFMVYLQKENIIDESGMPKERFSAEFPKEGPSILRIQQVVRGDSAAYFCASSPSTSYNEQFFGPGTRLTVL.

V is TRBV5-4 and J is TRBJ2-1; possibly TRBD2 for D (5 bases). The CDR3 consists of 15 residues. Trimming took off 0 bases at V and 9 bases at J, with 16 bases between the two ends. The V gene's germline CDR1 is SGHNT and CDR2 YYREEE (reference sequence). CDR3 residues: CASSLAGVAIGEQFF. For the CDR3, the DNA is TGTGCCAGCAGCTTGGCCGGGGTAGCGATAGGTGAGCAGTTCTTC.

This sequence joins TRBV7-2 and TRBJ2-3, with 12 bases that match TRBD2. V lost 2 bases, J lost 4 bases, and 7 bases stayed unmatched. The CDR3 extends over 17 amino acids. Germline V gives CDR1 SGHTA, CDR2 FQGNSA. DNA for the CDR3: TGTGCCAGCAGCTTAATGGGACTAGCGGGCCCCTCAGATACGCAGTATTTT. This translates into CASSLMGLAGPSDTQYF.

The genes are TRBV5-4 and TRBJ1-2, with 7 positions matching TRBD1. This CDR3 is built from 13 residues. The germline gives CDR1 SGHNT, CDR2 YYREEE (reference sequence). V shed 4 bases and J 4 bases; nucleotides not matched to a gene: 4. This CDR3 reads CASSPDRIYGYTF. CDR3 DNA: TGTGCCAGCAGCCCGGACAGGATCTATGGCTACACCTTC.

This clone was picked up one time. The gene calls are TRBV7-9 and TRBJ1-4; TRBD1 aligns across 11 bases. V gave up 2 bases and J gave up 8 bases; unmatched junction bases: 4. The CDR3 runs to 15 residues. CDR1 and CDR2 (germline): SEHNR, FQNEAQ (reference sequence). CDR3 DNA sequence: TGTGCCAGCAGCTTAATGGGGACAGGGGGAGAAAAACTGTTTTTT. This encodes CASSLMGTGGEKLFF.

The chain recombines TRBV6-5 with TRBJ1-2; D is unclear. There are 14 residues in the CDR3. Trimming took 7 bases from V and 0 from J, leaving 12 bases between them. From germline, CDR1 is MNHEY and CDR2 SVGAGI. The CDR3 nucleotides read TGTGCCAGCACACCGGGGATTACTAACTATGGCTACACCTTC. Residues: CASTPGITNYGYTF.

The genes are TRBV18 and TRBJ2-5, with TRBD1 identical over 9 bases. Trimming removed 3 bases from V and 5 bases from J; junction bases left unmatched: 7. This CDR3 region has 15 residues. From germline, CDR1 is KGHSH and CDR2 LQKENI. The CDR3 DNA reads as TGTGCCAGCTCACCCAACGACAGGGGGAGGGAGACCCAGTACTTC. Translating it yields CASSPNDRGRETQYF.

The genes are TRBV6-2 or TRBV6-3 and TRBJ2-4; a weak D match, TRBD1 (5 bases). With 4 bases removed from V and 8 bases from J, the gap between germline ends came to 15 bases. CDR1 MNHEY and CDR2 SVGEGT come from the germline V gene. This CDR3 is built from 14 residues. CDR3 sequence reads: CASSLGRASDIQYF. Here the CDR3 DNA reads TGTGCCAGCAGTTTGGGCAGGGCATCGGACATTCAGTACTTC.

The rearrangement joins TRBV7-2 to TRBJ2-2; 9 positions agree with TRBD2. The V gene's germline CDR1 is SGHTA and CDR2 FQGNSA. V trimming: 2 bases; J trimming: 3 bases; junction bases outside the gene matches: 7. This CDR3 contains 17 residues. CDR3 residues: CASSLIGGGGYTGELFF. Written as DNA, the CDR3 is TGTGCCAGCAGCTTAATCGGCGGGGGGGGCTACACCGGGGAGCTGTTTTTT.

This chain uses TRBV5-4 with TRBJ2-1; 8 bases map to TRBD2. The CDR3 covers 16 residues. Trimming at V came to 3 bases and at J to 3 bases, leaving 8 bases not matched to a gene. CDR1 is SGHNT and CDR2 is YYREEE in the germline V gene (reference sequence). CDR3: CASSWGVAGGYNEQFF. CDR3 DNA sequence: TGTGCCAGCAGCTGGGGGGTGGCGGGAGGCTACAATGAGCAGTTCTTC. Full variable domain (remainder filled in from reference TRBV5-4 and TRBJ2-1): ETGVTQSPTHLIKTRGQQVTLRCSSQSGHNTVSWYQQALGQGPQFIFQYYREEENGRGNFPPRFSGLQFPNYSSELNVNALELDDSALYLCASSWGVAGGYNEQFFGPGTRLTVL.